This TCR beta chain was profiled in a study of OX40 agonist ivuxolimab in advanced cancers. Study as a whole: Six ivuxolimab dose levels, 0.01 to 10 mg/kg, were given intravenously every 2 weeks. General study points: CD8+ T cells showed, on average, more clonal expansion than CD4+ cells. Within 6 weeks, CD4+ and CD8+ blood T cells expanded clonally at 0.1 to 3.0 mg/kg.

As for this clone: Its antigen is not known.

Trimming pared 6 bases from V and 4 bases from J, leaving 10 bases between. Germline CDR1 SGHAT, CDR2 FQDESV (reference sequence). The CDR3 covers 13 residues. TCRdb's copy holds only in-frame clones and misses some; the assay was immunoSEQ multiplex PCR. The top ten hold under 20% of the sample, which has tens of thousands of clones, roughly nine tenths seen once. This chain links TRBV11-1 with TRBJ2-1; D unresolved. This receptor was obtained from an adult with an advanced solid tumor such as melanoma, head and neck, liver or kidney cancer. The sample in question was CD4+ or CD8+ T cells sorted from blood, obtained in a trial of the OX40 agonist ivuxolimab. Here the CDR3 DNA reads TGTGCCAGCAGTCGAATTTCATACAATGAGCAGTTCTTC. Its protein product is CASSRISYNEQFF.